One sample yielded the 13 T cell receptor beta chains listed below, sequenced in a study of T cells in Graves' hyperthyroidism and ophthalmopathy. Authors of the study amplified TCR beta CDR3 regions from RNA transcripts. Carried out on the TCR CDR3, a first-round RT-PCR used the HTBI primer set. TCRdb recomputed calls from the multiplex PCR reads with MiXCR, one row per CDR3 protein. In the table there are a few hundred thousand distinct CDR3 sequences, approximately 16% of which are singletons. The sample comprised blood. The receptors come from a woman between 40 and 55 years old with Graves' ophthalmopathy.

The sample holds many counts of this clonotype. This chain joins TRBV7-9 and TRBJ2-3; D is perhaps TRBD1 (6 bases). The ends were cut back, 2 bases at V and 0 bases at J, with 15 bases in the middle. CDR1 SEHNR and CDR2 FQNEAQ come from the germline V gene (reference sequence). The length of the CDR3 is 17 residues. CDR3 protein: CASSLLRDTTSTDTQYF. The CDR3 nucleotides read TGTGCCAGCAGCTTACTCCGGGACACCACTAGCACAGATACGCAGTATTTT.

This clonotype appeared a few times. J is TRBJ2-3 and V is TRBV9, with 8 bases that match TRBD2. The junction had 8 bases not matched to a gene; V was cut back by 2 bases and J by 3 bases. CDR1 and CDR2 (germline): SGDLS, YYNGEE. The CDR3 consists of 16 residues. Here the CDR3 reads CASSVGNSGITDTQYF. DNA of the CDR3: TGTGCCAGCAGCGTTGGGAATAGCGGGATTACAGATACGCAGTATTTT.

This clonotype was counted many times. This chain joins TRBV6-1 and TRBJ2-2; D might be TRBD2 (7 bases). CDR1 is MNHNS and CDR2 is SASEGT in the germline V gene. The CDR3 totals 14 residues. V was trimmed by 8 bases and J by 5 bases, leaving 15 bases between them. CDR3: CASLGGAETGELFF. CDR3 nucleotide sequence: TGTGCCAGCCTAGGGGGGGCAGAAACCGGGGAGCTGTTTTTT.

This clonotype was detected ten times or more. Written as DNA, the CDR3 is TGCAGTGCTTCAACCTCACCAACAGGGGGCGCGGACGGCTACACCTTC. Its translation: CSASTSPTGGADGYTF. The gene calls are TRBV20-1 and TRBJ1-2; 9 nucleotides agree with TRBD1. The CDR3 sequence is 16 residues long. V dropped 5 bases and J dropped 8; count of bases not matched to a gene: 18. Germline CDR1 is DFQATT and CDR2 is SNEGSKA (reference sequence).

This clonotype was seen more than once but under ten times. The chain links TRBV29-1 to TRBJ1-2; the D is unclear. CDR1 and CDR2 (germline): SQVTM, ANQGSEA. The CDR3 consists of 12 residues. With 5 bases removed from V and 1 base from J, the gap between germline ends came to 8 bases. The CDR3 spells CSVSGVNYGYTF. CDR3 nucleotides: TGCAGCGTTTCTGGGGTTAACTATGGCTACACCTTC.

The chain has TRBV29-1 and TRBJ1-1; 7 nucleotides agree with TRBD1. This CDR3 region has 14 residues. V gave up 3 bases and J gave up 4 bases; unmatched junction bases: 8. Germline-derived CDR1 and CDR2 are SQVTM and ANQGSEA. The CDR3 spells CSVDSRDSGTEAFF. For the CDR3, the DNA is TGCAGCGTTGATTCCCGGGACAGCGGCACTGAAGCTTTCTTT.

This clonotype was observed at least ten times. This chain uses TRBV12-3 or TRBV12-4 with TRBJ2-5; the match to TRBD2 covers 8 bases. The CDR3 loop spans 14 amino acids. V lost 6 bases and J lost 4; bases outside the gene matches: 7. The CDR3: CASSTAGGRETQYF. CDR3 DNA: TGTGCCAGCAGCACTGCGGGGGGCAGAGAGACCCAGTACTTC.

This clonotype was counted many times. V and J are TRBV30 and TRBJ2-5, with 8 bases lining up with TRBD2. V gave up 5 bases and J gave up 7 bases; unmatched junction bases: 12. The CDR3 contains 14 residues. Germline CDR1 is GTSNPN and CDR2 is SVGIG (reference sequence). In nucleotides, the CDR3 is TGTGCCTGGGCCAAAATAGCGGGGCGGGCGACCCAGTACTTC. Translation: CAWAKIAGRATQYF.

The CDR3 loop reads CASSLGTAGNTIYF. CDR3 DNA sequence: TGTGCCAGCAGCTTAGGGACAGCTGGAAACACCATATATTTT. The chain carries TRBV7-9 and TRBJ1-3; D possibly corresponds to TRBD1 (6 bases). Trimming pared 1 base from V and 2 bases from J, leaving 6 bases between. CDR1 and CDR2 from the germline V gene are SEHNR and FQNEAQ (reference sequence). The CDR3 extends over 14 amino acids.

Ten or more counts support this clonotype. The CDR3 DNA follows: TGTGCCAGCAGCCGTAGGGGCCATACAGATACGCAGTATTTT. It specifies CASSRRGHTDTQYF. This chain connects TRBV12-3 or TRBV12-4 to TRBJ2-3, with a tentative D call TRBD1 (5 bases). The V gene lost 6 bases and the J gene lost 3 bases, with 13 bases spanning the gap. The CDR3 covers 14 residues.

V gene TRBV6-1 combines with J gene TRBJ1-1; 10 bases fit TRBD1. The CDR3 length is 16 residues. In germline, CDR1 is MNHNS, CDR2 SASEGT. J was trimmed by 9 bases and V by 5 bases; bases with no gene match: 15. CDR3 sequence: CASSPAGQGPQHQAFF. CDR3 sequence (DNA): TGTGCCAGCAGTCCCGCGGGACAGGGGCCCCAGCATCAAGCTTTCTTT.

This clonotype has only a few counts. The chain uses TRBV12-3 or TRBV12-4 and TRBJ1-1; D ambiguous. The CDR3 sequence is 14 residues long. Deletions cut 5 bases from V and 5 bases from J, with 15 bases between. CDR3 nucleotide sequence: TGTGCCAGCAGTCCCCGGCCCGGAGCGACTGAAGCTTTCTTT. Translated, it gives CASSPRPGATEAFF.

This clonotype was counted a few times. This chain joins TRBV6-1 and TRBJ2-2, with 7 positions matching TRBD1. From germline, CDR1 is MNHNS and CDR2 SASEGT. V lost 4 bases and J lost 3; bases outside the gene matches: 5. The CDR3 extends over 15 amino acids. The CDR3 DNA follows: TGTGCCAGCAGTGGGGACAGCGATTACACCGGGGAGCTGTTTTTT. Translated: CASSGDSDYTGELFF.